This T cell receptor beta chain was sequenced for a study of cytomegalovirus exposure and HLA in healthy donors. The primer mix had 60 Vbeta and 13 Jbeta primers. Using immunoSEQ multiplex PCR, the repertoire was profiled, and TCRdb retains in-frame clones only, with some absent. In the table there are under 95,000 clones, less than 8% of which are singletons. Turning to this clone: Antigen specificity is unknown.

This CDR3 region has 11 residues. V lost 4 bases and J lost 11, with 14 bases in between. Germline-derived CDR1 and CDR2 are SQVTM and ANQGSEA. Study results and caveats: Researchers reported that a few CMV-associated chains were confirmed in vitro as CMV antigen-specific. In all likelihood, a cluster of highly shared sequence variants was a sequencing artifact.

The chain joins TRBV29-1 to TRBJ2-5, with a weak D call TRBD1 (6 bases). The receptor's source is a man aged 50 or older in good health and CMV-seronegative. The sequenced material came from PBMCs. CDR3: CSVGTEGEQYF. The CDR3 coding sequence is TGCAGCGTTGGGACAGAAGGAGAGCAGTACTTC.